This TCR beta chain was sequenced during a study of shared clonotypes between healthy human individuals. As for the study in general: Each donor's CD8 memory used one plate, CD8 naive two, each CD4 subset three.

CDR3 length: 16 residues. V lost 6 bases and J lost 1, with 18 bases in between. Germline lookup yields CDR1 MDHEN and CDR2 SYDVKM. The study ran the assay at deep level. Repertoires were generated with immunoSEQ multiplex PCR, while TCRdb's copy carries only in-frame clones and drops some. The repertoire holds 600,000 to 800,000 clones, with over 55% as singletons. The V call is TRBV28, the J call TRBJ2-5; D not resolved. The sample comprised memory CD4+ T cells sorted from blood. Indicated subset: CD45RA-negative fraction. The sequence was obtained from a woman aged 25 to 39 in good health. The CDR3 DNA is TGTGCCAGCAGCTTTGGCGACTTACTTAGCCAAGAGACCCAGTACTTC. It encodes CASSFGDLLSQETQYF.